The clone carrying this TCR beta chain has more than one count but fewer than ten. Its antigen is currently unknown. This entry comes from a study of neurological immune-mediated disorders. The cDNA was produced through 5'RACE with 10-nucleotide random UMIs. In TCRdb, the 5' RACE reads were re-called with MiXCR into one record per CDR3 protein. The sample has about 50,000 distinct CDR3 sequences, more than 4% seen once. V lost 5 bases and J lost 2; bases outside the gene matches: 0. CDR3 length equals 13 residues. Study-level results: The multiple sclerosis repertoire cluster was associated with no clinical or MRI feature. One cluster of related CDR3 sequences contained, by phylogenetic grouping, the repertoires of 18 of 34 multiple sclerosis patients and formed a possible signature. The absence of shared CDR3 amino acid sequences among expanded clones across subjects suggests private repertoires in all groups.

The gene calls are TRBV12-3 or TRBV12-4 and TRBJ2-1, with 7 bases fitting TRBD1. This receptor was obtained from a man aged 50 to 60 with multiple sclerosis. The sequencing sample was made of PBMCs. The CDR3 here is CASSGQAYNEQFF. The CDR3 region has the DNA TGTGCCAGCAGTGGACAGGCCTACAATGAGCAGTTCTTC.